The clone carrying this T cell receptor beta chain was detected only once. No antigen is known for it. These data come from a study of T cells in localized non-small cell lung cancer. Overall study findings and caveats: Investigators sequenced only a single tumor region, leaving heterogeneity possible. Higher blood T cell density went with longer overall survival. Adjacent lung had a median approximately 57 of the 100 largest tumor clones.

In germline, CDR1 is SGHRS, CDR2 YFSETQ. The CDR3 covers 13 residues. V lost 4 bases and J 5 bases, leaving 12 bases between the germline ends. Measured with immunoSEQ multiplex PCR; TCRdb has only the in-frame clones, and not every one. The sample has roughly 20,000 clones; around 90% are singletons. The V and J genes are TRBV5-1 and TRBJ1-2; a weak D match, TRBD1 (5 bases). The clonotype was recovered from a male donor aged 60 or over with stage I squamous cell lung carcinoma. Source: peripheral blood, taken before any cancer treatment. The CDR3 DNA reads TGCGCCAGCAGCGTCCGGGACGGATATGGCTACACCTTC. Translated: CASSVRDGYGYTF.